A single sample gave rise to the 2 T cell receptor beta chains below, sequenced in a study of shared clonotypes between healthy human individuals. Terminally differentiated effector memory CD45RA+ cells were excluded from the naive CD8 cells, which were CD45RO-negative and positively selected for CCR7. The data were produced by immunoSEQ multiplex PCR, yet TCRdb's version contains in-frame clones alone and is incomplete. The table shows millions of clones, with about 95% occurring only once. The sequencing sample was made of naive CD8+ T cells sorted from blood. These receptors originate from a man aged 18 to 30 in good health.

The V call is TRBV10-1, the J call TRBJ1-5; D remains ambiguous. The germline V gene has CDR1 WNHNN and CDR2 SYGVQD (reference sequence). The CDR3 has 15 amino acids. The ends were cut back, 3 bases at V and 6 bases at J, with 15 bases in the middle. The CDR3 is CASSDPGKYGQPQHF. The CDR3 coding sequence is TGCGCCAGCAGTGACCCGGGGAAATACGGTCAGCCCCAGCATTTT.

The chain uses TRBV10-3 and TRBJ2-2, with 10 positions matching TRBD1. Germline V gene sequence: CDR1 ENHRY, CDR2 SYGVKD. V trimming: 8 bases; J trimming: 7 bases; junction bases outside the gene matches: 10. The CDR3 consists of 15 residues. The CDR3 DNA reads as TGTGCCATCCAAGGAGAGGACAGGGGGTTCGGGGAGCTGTTTTTT. It encodes CAIQGEDRGFGELFF.